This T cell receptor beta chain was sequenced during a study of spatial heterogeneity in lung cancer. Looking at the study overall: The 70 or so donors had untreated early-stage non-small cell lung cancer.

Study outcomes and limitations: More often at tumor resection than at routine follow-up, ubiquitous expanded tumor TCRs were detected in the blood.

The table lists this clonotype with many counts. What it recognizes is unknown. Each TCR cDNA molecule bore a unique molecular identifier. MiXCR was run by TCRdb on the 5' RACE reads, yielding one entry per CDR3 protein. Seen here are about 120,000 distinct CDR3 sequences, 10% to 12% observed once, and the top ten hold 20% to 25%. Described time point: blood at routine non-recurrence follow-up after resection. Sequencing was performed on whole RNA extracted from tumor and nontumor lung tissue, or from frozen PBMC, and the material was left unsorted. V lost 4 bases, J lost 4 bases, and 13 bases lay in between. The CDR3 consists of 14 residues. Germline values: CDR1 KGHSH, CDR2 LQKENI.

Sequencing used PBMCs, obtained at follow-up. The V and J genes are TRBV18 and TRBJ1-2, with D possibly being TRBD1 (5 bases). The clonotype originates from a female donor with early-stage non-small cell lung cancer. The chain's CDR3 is CASSLGQDVYGYTF. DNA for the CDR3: TGTGCCAGCTCACTAGGACAAGACGTCTATGGCTACACCTTC.